One sample yielded the 25 T cell receptor beta chains listed below, sequenced in a study of identical twins (dated by TCRdb to the mid-2010s). The library was built by means of 5' RACE. The sample was run on an Illumina HiSeq 2000. TCRdb reran the public reads through fastp at Q25 and MiXCR, keeping productive beta chains. Each CDR3 protein gets just one entry, which takes the most common genes and DNA from the rows behind it. The sample profile shows 400,000 to 500,000 distinct CDR3 sequences; about 18% of them were found once. Jointly, the top ten make up around 10% of the sample. Sequencing was carried out using naive T cells sorted from blood. Read against the paper, the sample's cell subset or site label means: cells isolated with a human naive T-cell isolation kit. The receptors originated from a man aged 45-65 years in good health.

This clonotype was observed at least ten times. The chain carries TRBV7-2 and TRBJ2-1; 8 positions match TRBD1. The germline V gene encodes CDR1 SGHTA and CDR2 FQGNSA. This CDR3 contains 14 residues. Losses at the gene ends were 7 bases for V and 5 bases for J; bases not matched to a gene: 7. In DNA, the CDR3 is TGTGCCAGCAACAACAGGGGGATCGACAATGAGCAGTTCTTC. Encoded protein: CASNNRGIDNEQFF.

The sample holds a few counts of this clonotype. V gene TRBV9 combines with J gene TRBJ1-4, with D possibly matching TRBD1 (5 bases). Germline CDR1 reads SGDLS; CDR2 reads YYNGEE. Trimming stripped 3 bases from V and 5 bases from J, with 14 bases between. This CDR3 is 15 amino acids long. The DNA for the CDR3 is TGTGCCAGCAGCGCGCGGGGGACGCCGAATGAAAAACTGTTTTTT. Translation gives CASSARGTPNEKLFF.

This clonotype was detected ten times or more. The chain carries TRBV5-1 and TRBJ2-7; D is possibly TRBD1 or TRBD2 (5 bases each). Germline V gene data show CDR1 as SGHRS and CDR2 as YFSETQ. The CDR3 sequence is 12 residues long. V shed 5 bases and J shed 6 bases, with 12 bases lying between them. The CDR3 region is CASRMGESEQYF. The DNA of the CDR3 is TGCGCCAGCAGAATGGGGGAGAGCGAGCAGTACTTC.

This clonotype has a handful of counts. The chain has TRBV12-3 or TRBV12-4 and TRBJ2-2; 7 nucleotides line up with TRBD1. With 6 bases clipped from V and 5 bases from J, the junction kept 9 bases outside the gene matches. CDR3 size: 15 residues. The chain's CDR3 is CASRAWDSQTGELFF. The DNA of the CDR3 is TGTGCCAGCAGAGCCTGGGACAGTCAAACCGGGGAGCTGTTTTTT.

This clonotype was observed many times. V is TRBV7-2 and J is TRBJ1-6, with 7 bases matching TRBD1. V lost 5 bases to trimming and J lost 7 bases; unmatched junction nucleotides: 8. This CDR3 contains 15 residues. Germline CDR1 SGHTA, CDR2 FQGNSA. The CDR3 DNA follows: TGTGCCAGCAGCAACGACAGGGCAGGCAATTCACCCCTCCACTTT. Its translation is CASSNDRAGNSPLHF.

This clonotype was observed a few times. The chain employs TRBV7-3 and TRBJ2-1, with 8 bases identical to TRBD1. After removal of 5 bases from V and 8 bases from J, the junction contained 8 bases not matched to a gene. Per the germline V gene, CDR1 is SGHTA and CDR2 is FQGTGA. The CDR3 has 14 residues. The CDR3 DNA is TGTGCCAGCAGCCCCCATAACAGGGGGGATGAGCAGTTCTTC. Translated, it gives CASSPHNRGDEQFF.

The rearrangement joins TRBV13 to TRBJ2-1; D is undetermined. V lost 4 bases and J lost 3, with 16 bases in between. In germline, CDR1 is PRHDT, CDR2 FYEKMQ (reference sequence). The CDR3 spans 16 residues. The CDR3 protein is CASSSRRPSDYNEQFF. CDR3 coding DNA: TGTGCCAGCAGCTCCAGGCGACCTTCTGACTACAATGAGCAGTTCTTC. Combining the CDR3 with reference TRBV13 and TRBJ2-1 gives the whole variable domain AAGVIQSPRHLIKEKRETATLKCYPIPRHDTVYWYQQGPGQDPQFLISFYEKMQSDKGSIPDRFSAQQFSDYHSELNMSSLELGDSALYFCASSSRRPSDYNEQFFGPGTRLTVL.

This clonotype was recorded a few times. The chain has TRBV29-1 and TRBJ2-7; tentative D call: TRBD2 (6 bases). Germline CDR1 SQVTM, CDR2 ANQGSEA. The length of the CDR3 is 13 residues. The V end lost 2 bases, the J end lost 6 bases, and 14 bases lay between the germline ends. The CDR3 loop is CSVEIGGIREQYF. In DNA form, the CDR3 reads TGCAGCGTTGAAATCGGCGGGATTCGCGAGCAGTACTTC.

This clonotype was found a few times. This chain links TRBV20-1 with TRBJ2-3; D gene unclear. CDR1 and CDR2 (germline): DFQATT, SNEGSKA (reference sequence). The CDR3 extends over 13 amino acids. Trimming left V 6 bases short and J 1 base short, with 11 bases between. Written as DNA, the CDR3 is TGCAGTGCCCGAGGCGCGGGCACAGATACGCAGTATTTT. Protein product: CSARGAGTDTQYF.

This clonotype showed up many times. The chain uses TRBV4-2 and TRBJ2-2, with 9 nucleotides matching TRBD2. The germline V gene encodes CDR1 LGHNA and CDR2 YNFKEQ. The CDR3 runs 15 residues. The V segment lost 1 base and the J segment 7 bases; nucleotides outside the gene matches: 4. CDR3 coding DNA: TGTGCCAGCAGCCAAGCGAGCGGGGGGATCGGGGAGCTGTTTTTT. Protein: CASSQASGGIGELFF.

This clonotype was detected a few times. The rearrangement uses TRBV18 and TRBJ2-1, with 8 bases fitting TRBD1. This CDR3 has 14 residues. Germline V gives CDR1 KGHSH, CDR2 LQKENI. V dropped 3 bases and J dropped 10; count of bases not matched to a gene: 8. Written as DNA, the CDR3 is TGTGCCAGCTCACCCCCCCAGGGGGCATGGGAGCAGTTCTTC. It codes for CASSPPQGAWEQFF.

The gene calls are TRBV18 and TRBJ1-1; weak D call: TRBD1 (6 bases). The CDR3 loop spans 15 amino acids. Trimming shortened V by 0 bases and J by 4 bases, and 12 bases separated the two germline ends. The germline V gene encodes CDR1 KGHSH and CDR2 LQKENI. As DNA, the CDR3 is TGTGCCAGCTCACCACCGACCAGGGGAATCACTGAAGCTTTCTTT. Translating gives CASSPPTRGITEAFF.

V gene TRBV10-1 combines with J gene TRBJ2-3; the D gene is possibly TRBD2 (6 bases). The germline V and J ends were trimmed by 4 bases and 0 bases, with 11 bases remaining between them. The CDR3 contains 15 residues. Germline V gene data show CDR1 as WNHNN and CDR2 as SYGVQD (reference sequence). DNA of the CDR3: TGCGCCAGCAGTGTTAGCGGCCTCAGCACAGATACGCAGTATTTT. Residues: CASSVSGLSTDTQYF.

This clonotype was detected only a few times. The chain couples TRBV6-5 to TRBJ2-1; TRBD2 matches 10 bases. Germline loops: CDR1 MNHEY, CDR2 SVGAGI. CDR3 length equals 17 residues. The junction had 12 bases not matched to a gene; V was cut back by 2 bases and J by 8 bases. The chain's CDR3 is CASSYPRSGRATDEQFF. Written as DNA, the CDR3 is TGTGCCAGCAGTTACCCCCGAAGCGGGAGGGCCACGGATGAGCAGTTCTTC.

This clonotype was found a few times. The J gene is TRBJ1-1, the V gene TRBV6-2 or TRBV6-3; TRBD1 matches at 8 bases. V shed 2 bases and J 3 bases; nucleotides not matched to a gene: 5. The CDR3 spans 15 residues. Germline CDR1 and CDR2: MNHEY and SVGEGT. The CDR3 loop is CASSYTGDRYTEAFF. The DNA for the CDR3 is TGTGCCAGCAGTTACACTGGGGACAGGTACACTGAAGCTTTCTTT.

The rearrangement joins TRBV6-5 to TRBJ1-6; TRBD1 is a possible D gene (5 bases). The germline V gene encodes CDR1 MNHEY and CDR2 SVGAGI. The CDR3 runs 15 residues. Trimming pared 0 bases from V and 4 bases from J, leaving 7 bases between. The CDR3 region has the DNA TGTGCCAGCAGTTACTCTGGGGGTTATAATTCACCCCTCCACTTT. The encoded protein is CASSYSGGYNSPLHF.

This clonotype was observed many times. The J gene is TRBJ2-7, the V gene TRBV20-1; TRBD2 matches at 7 bases. Trimming removed 0 bases from V and 2 bases from J; junction bases left unmatched: 4. The CDR3 contains 14 residues. Germline V gives CDR1 DFQATT, CDR2 SNEGSKA (reference sequence). CDR3 residues: CSAREGGATYEQYF. The CDR3 coding sequence is TGCAGTGCTAGAGAGGGAGGGGCCACCTACGAGCAGTACTTC.

The chain uses TRBV10-3 and TRBJ2-5, with D perhaps matching TRBD1 (5 bases). The CDR3 has 12 residues. Trimming pared 6 bases from V and 5 bases from J, leaving 10 bases between. Germline values: CDR1 ENHRY, CDR2 SYGVKD. CDR3 nucleotides: TGTGCCATCAGCGTGAACAGGGAGACCCAGTACTTC. This encodes CAISVNRETQYF.

This clonotype was counted at least ten times. V and J are TRBV12-3 or TRBV12-4 and TRBJ2-1, with 8 bases lining up with TRBD2. Trimming removed 6 bases from V and 0 bases from J; junction bases left unmatched: 1. There are 14 residues in the CDR3. CDR3 region: CASRLAGSYNEQFF. For the CDR3, the DNA is TGTGCCAGCAGGCTAGCGGGCTCCTACAATGAGCAGTTCTTC.

This clonotype has ten or more counts. The gene calls are TRBV7-2 and TRBJ2-1; possibly TRBD2 for D (5 bases). CDR3 size: 14 residues. The germline V and J ends were trimmed by 4 bases and 7 bases, with 14 bases remaining between them. The germline V gene encodes CDR1 SGHTA and CDR2 FQGNSA. CDR3 nucleotide sequence: TGTGCCAGCAGCTCAGTCCCCGGGATAAATGAGCAGTTCTTC. This translates into CASSSVPGINEQFF. Full variable domain (missing parts from reference TRBV7-2 and TRBJ2-1): GAGVSQSPSNKVTEKGKDVELRCDPISGHTALYWYRQSLGQGLEFLIYFQGNSAPDKSGLPSDRFSAERTGGSVSTLTIQRTQQEDSAVYLCASSSVPGINEQFFGPGTRLTVL.

This rearrangement joins TRBV4-2 to TRBJ2-5; 12 bases match TRBD2. The CDR3 sequence is 15 residues long. With 1 base clipped from V and 7 bases from J, the junction kept 4 bases outside the gene matches. Germline assignment: CDR1 LGHNA and CDR2 YNFKEQ. The CDR3 DNA is TGTGCCAGCAGCCAAGGGACTAGCGGGGCCGGGACCCAGTACTTC. It specifies CASSQGTSGAGTQYF.

This clonotype occurred many times. The V call is TRBV29-1, the J call TRBJ2-1; 7 bases align to TRBD2. The CDR3 runs 13 residues. J lost 7 bases, V lost 5 bases, and 8 bases had no gene match. Germline CDR1 and CDR2: SQVTM and ANQGSEA. This CDR3 is CSVSSGTGNEQFF. The CDR3 DNA reads as TGCAGCGTTTCCAGCGGGACTGGGAATGAGCAGTTCTTC.

This clonotype was seen more than once but under ten times. The chain couples TRBV7-2 to TRBJ2-7; 8 bases are a match to TRBD1. The germline CDR1 and CDR2 sequences are SGHTA and FQGNSA. CDR3 size: 14 residues. V dropped 5 bases and J dropped 3; count of bases not matched to a gene: 6. As DNA, the CDR3 is TGTGCCAGCAGCGCGACAGGGGTTGACTACGAGCAGTACTTC. Its protein product is CASSATGVDYEQYF.

This clonotype was counted between two and nine times. The chain joins TRBV4-3 to TRBJ2-7; D uncertain. The ends were cut back, 2 bases at V and 0 bases at J, with 5 bases in the middle. The CDR3 is 13 residues long. Germline V gene data show CDR1 as LGHNA and CDR2 as YSLEER. DNA of the CDR3: TGCGCCAGCAGCCAATCTATCTCCTACGAGCAGTACTTC. Protein: CASSQSISYEQYF.

J is TRBJ2-3 and V is TRBV24-1; D remains unclear. The CDR3 consists of 16 residues. V lost 2 bases to trimming and J lost 2 bases, with 13 bases between them. Germline V gene sequence: CDR1 KGHDR, CDR2 SFDVKD. The CDR3 DNA sequence: TGTGCCACCAGTGATTCCACCCCCTTGTTCACAGATACGCAGTATTTT. The encoded protein is CATSDSTPLFTDTQYF.